This T cell receptor beta chain was found in a study of cytomegalovirus exposure and HLA in healthy donors. The PCR contained 60 Vbeta and 13 Jbeta primers. Repertoires were generated with immunoSEQ multiplex PCR, while TCRdb's copy carries only in-frame clones and drops some. The data show 120,000 or so clones, approximately 80% seen once. Sequencing used PBMCs. This clonotype was obtained from a man in his fifties or sixties in good health and CMV-seropositive.

Written as DNA, the CDR3 is TGTGCCTGGGGCCGAGGGACTGAAGCTTTCTTT. As protein: CAWGRGTEAFF. The rearrangement uses TRBV30 and TRBJ1-1; unclear D gene. V lost 5 bases and J lost 5, with 9 bases in between. CDR3 length: 11 residues. Looked up from germline, CDR1 is GTSNPN and CDR2 is SVGIG (reference sequence).